A single sample is the source of the 8 T cell receptor beta chains below, sequenced in a study of identical twins. Each CDR3 protein is one row after TCRdb ran MiXCR on the 5' RACE reads. This sample carries about 1.7 million distinct CDR3 sequences, 25% to 35% of them seen once, and the ten largest clones take 0.27%. The sample comprised cord blood. The receptors stem from a newborn girl in good health.

The sample holds a few counts of this clonotype. The chain uses TRBV5-1 and TRBJ1-1; a weak D match, TRBD1 (5 bases). The CDR3 runs to 13 residues. V was clipped by 5 bases and J by 2 bases, with 10 bases between them. From germline, CDR1 is SGHRS and CDR2 YFSETQ. CDR3 sequence (DNA): TGCGCCAGCAGTCCACAGGACAACACTGAAGCTTTCTTT. Amino acid sequence: CASSPQDNTEAFF.

For the CDR3, the DNA is TGTGCCATCAGTGAGTCTTCCCTGAATTATGGCTACACCTTC. Translation: CAISESSLNYGYTF. The gene calls are TRBV10-3 and TRBJ1-2; the D is unclear. Trimming removed 0 bases at V and 5 bases at J, with 10 bases between. The germline V gene has CDR1 ENHRY and CDR2 SYGVKD. This CDR3 is 14 amino acids long.

The chain links TRBV25-1 to TRBJ2-7, with D unresolved. Trimming stripped 1 base from V and 0 bases from J, with 10 bases between. Per germline, CDR1 MGHDK and CDR2 SYGVNS. There are 15 residues in the CDR3. This CDR3 reads CASSESRLSSYEQYF. CDR3 nucleotides: TGTGCCAGCAGTGAATCCCGCCTTAGCTCCTACGAGCAGTACTTC.

The chain employs TRBV20-1 and TRBJ2-5; D unresolved. The length of the CDR3 is 13 residues. The V gene lost 2 bases and the J gene lost 0 bases, with 7 bases spanning the gap. Germline loops: CDR1 DFQATT, CDR2 SNEGSKA (reference sequence). The DNA of the CDR3 is TGCAGTGCTAGAATCGGCTACCAAGAGACCCAGTACTTC. Amino acids: CSARIGYQETQYF.

In regard to this clonotype: This clone may be a read error of a much larger clone one base away. The CDR3 protein is CSARAPWGPTDTHYF. The CDR3 region has the DNA TGCAGTGCTAGAGCCCCCTGGGGACCCACAGATACGCACTATTTT. The chain combines TRBV20-1 with TRBJ2-3; D tentatively reads TRBD1 or TRBD2 (5 bases each). The length of the CDR3 is 15 residues. Germline CDR1 DFQATT, CDR2 SNEGSKA (reference sequence).

In DNA, the CDR3 is TGTGCCATCAGTGCCGGGACAGGGGGCGATGGCTACACCTTC. Its protein is CAISAGTGGDGYTF. V and J are TRBV10-3 and TRBJ1-2; TRBD1 matches 12 bases. The V and J ends lost 4 bases and 6 bases, in that order; junction bases with no gene match: 3. CDR3 length equals 14 residues. Germline assignment: CDR1 ENHRY and CDR2 SYGVKD.

This clonotype showed up just a few times. The chain carries TRBV5-1 and TRBJ1-5, with 8 bases matching TRBD1. CDR3 size: 15 residues. Looked up from germline, CDR1 is SGHRS and CDR2 is YFSETQ. Losses at the gene ends were 0 bases for V and 6 bases for J; bases not matched to a gene: 5. The CDR3 is CASSLAGGVGQPQHF. CDR3 bases: TGCGCCAGCAGCTTGGCAGGGGGCGTGGGTCAGCCCCAGCATTTT.

This clonotype has only a few counts. This chain connects TRBV2 to TRBJ2-7; D is ambiguous. Trimming took off 5 bases at V and 3 bases at J, with 8 bases between the two ends. This CDR3 contains 12 residues. Germline lookup yields CDR1 SNHLY and CDR2 FYNNEI. CDR3 bases: TGTGCCAGCAGTCTCGAGCACTACGAGCAGTACTTC. It codes for CASSLEHYEQYF.